A single sample is the source of the 10 T cell receptor beta chains below, sequenced in a study of neoadjuvant anti-PD-1 for oral cavity cancer. The assay was immunoSEQ multiplex PCR, and TCRdb's table has in-frame clones only and misses some. The table shows about 14,000 clones, with around 76% occurring only once. Regarding time point: after neoadjuvant nivolumab, at surgical resection. The sample was PBMCs, taken after nivolumab (anti-PD-1) treatment. The receptor set was obtained from a person aged 35-79 years with oral cavity squamous cell carcinoma.

In regard to this clone: Relative to the germline gene, one junction end is altered; a read error may explain this. The rearrangement joins TRBV9 to TRBJ2-3; a weak D match, TRBD1 (5 bases). This CDR3 spans 13 amino acids. Germline loops: CDR1 SGDLS, CDR2 YYNGEE. This CDR3 is CASSVEGQGLALF. The DNA of the CDR3 is TGTGCCAGCAGCGTAGAGGGGCAGGGTTTGGCTCTTTTT.

The chain joins TRBV11-2 to TRBJ2-3, with D perhaps TRBD1 (5 bases). V lost 5 bases to trimming and J lost 1 base, with 13 bases between them. Germline values: CDR1 SGHAT, CDR2 FQNNGV. The CDR3 spans 15 residues. CDR3: CASSPRQTGTDTQYF. CDR3 DNA sequence: TGTGCCAGCAGCCCACGACAGACAGGCACAGATACGCAGTATTTT.

Written as DNA, the CDR3 is TGTGCCAGCAGCTTTGTGACTGGGGACACAGATACGCAGTATTTT. Residues: CASSFVTGDTDTQYF. This rearrangement joins TRBV11-2 to TRBJ2-3; D gene ambiguous. The germline V and J ends were trimmed by 3 bases and 2 bases, with 12 bases remaining between them. This CDR3 is built from 15 residues. CDR1 and CDR2 (germline): SGHAT, FQNNGV.

The rearrangement links TRBV13 to TRBJ2-7; the match to TRBD2 covers 9 bases. The CDR3 loop spans 15 amino acids. CDR1 and CDR2 from the germline V gene are PRHDT and FYEKMQ (reference sequence). The V gene end was trimmed by 1 base and the J gene end by 3 bases; junction bases not matched to a gene: 4. This CDR3 is CASSLVSGSIYEQYF. The CDR3 DNA reads as TGTGCCAGCAGCTTAGTTAGCGGGAGTATCTACGAGCAGTACTTC.

The chain uses TRBV11-2 and TRBJ1-5; 9 bases align to TRBD1. V lost 5 bases and J lost 7; bases outside the gene matches: 3. Germline CDR1 is SGHAT and CDR2 is FQNNGV. The CDR3 covers 13 residues. The CDR3 nucleotides are TGTGCCAGCAGCCCGGACAGGGGCCAGCCCCAGCATTTT. Its protein is CASSPDRGQPQHF.

This sequence joins TRBV5-1 and TRBJ1-2; perhaps TRBD1 as D (5 bases). Trimming stripped 0 bases from V and 4 bases from J, with 13 bases between. The CDR3 runs to 15 residues. Germline V gives CDR1 SGHRS, CDR2 YFSETQ. In DNA form, the CDR3 reads TGCGCCAGCAGCTTGGCCTATCGGACAAGCTATGGCTACACCTTC. This sequence encodes CASSLAYRTSYGYTF. The full variable domain, with the rest looked up from reference TRBV5-1 and TRBJ1-2, is KAGVTQTPRYLIKTRGQQVTLSCSPISGHRSVSWYQQTPGQGLQFLFEYFSETQRNKGNFPGRFSGRQFSNSRSEMNVSTLELGDSALYLCASSLAYRTSYGYTFGSGTRLTVV.

This sequence joins TRBV28 and TRBJ2-1; no clear D gene. This CDR3 contains 15 residues. Germline lookup yields CDR1 MDHEN and CDR2 SYDVKM. V gave up 2 bases and J gave up 9 bases, with 17 bases separating them. CDR3 residues: CASSLPALVSGEQFF. The CDR3, as DNA: TGTGCCAGCAGTTTACCGGCCTTGGTATCCGGTGAGCAGTTCTTC.

The chain uses TRBV5-1 and TRBJ2-7, with TRBD2 identical over 11 bases. Germline trimming cut 1 base from V and 4 bases from J; bases unmatched to any gene: 13. CDR1 is SGHRS and CDR2 is YFSETQ in the germline V gene. CDR3 length equals 18 residues. The CDR3 DNA sequence: TGCGCCAGCAGCTTGACGACAACGACTAGCGGGACGGCGTACGAGCAGTACTTC. This encodes CASSLTTTTSGTAYEQYF. Full variable domain (missing parts from reference TRBV5-1 and TRBJ2-7): KAGVTQTPRYLIKTRGQQVTLSCSPISGHRSVSWYQQTPGQGLQFLFEYFSETQRNKGNFPGRFSGRQFSNSRSEMNVSTLELGDSALYLCASSLTTTTSGTAYEQYFGPGTRLTVT.

V gene TRBV10-1 combines with J gene TRBJ2-1; 10 nucleotides agree with TRBD1. CDR3 length equals 15 residues. Trimming took 6 bases from V and 5 from J; bases not matched to a gene: 7. Germline loops: CDR1 WNHNN, CDR2 SYGVQD (reference sequence). The CDR3 region has the DNA TGCGCCAGCAGGAGCGGGACAGGGGTCAACAATGAGCAGTTCTTC. As protein: CASRSGTGVNNEQFF.

The V call is TRBV30, the J call TRBJ1-1; the D is unclear. The V gene's germline CDR1 is GTSNPN and CDR2 SVGIG (reference sequence). Trimming left V 0 bases short and J 2 bases short, with 7 bases between. This CDR3 spans 13 amino acids. The CDR3 bases are TGTGCCTGGAGTGTCCTCCAAAACACTGAAGCTTTCTTT. It translates to CAWSVLQNTEAFF.